The entry below describes one T cell receptor (beta chain). The data stem from a study of blood T cell repertoires in COVID-19. Study context: Samples taken during acute and convalescent COVID-19 were collected in the United States, Italy and Spain. The cDNA or gDNA used as material had been derived from T cells, B-cell-depleted T cells, or PBMCs.

Seattle patients were enrolled during active infection and followed longitudinally. The CDR3 is 17 amino acids. Per the germline V gene, CDR1 is ENHRY and CDR2 is SYGVKD. J lost 4 bases, V lost 3 bases, and 11 bases had no gene match. Source study methods: Quantification of nucleated cells was approximated via reference gene primer amplification. The method was immunoSEQ multiplex PCR; TCRdb's version includes in-frame clones alone and lacks a portion of them. Clone size and the V and J calls come from that table; the DNA yielded D and trimming. In the table there are roughly 30,000 clones, more than 85% of which are singletons.

The clonotype comes from a woman in her sixties or seventies with COVID-19, enrolled during active disease. The sequenced material came from peripheral blood. The V call is TRBV10-3, the J call TRBJ2-1, with TRBD2 matching over 8 bases. The CDR3: CAISEVGAGVSYNEQFF. Here the CDR3 DNA reads TGTGCCATCAGTGAAGTGGGAGCGGGAGTTAGTTACAATGAGCAGTTCTTC.